The source of this TCR beta chain is a study of CD8 T cells in Susac syndrome. The CDR3 loop spans 12 amino acids. Looked up from germline, CDR1 is SGHVS and CDR2 is FQNEAQ. V lost 3 bases and J 11 bases, leaving 13 bases between the germline ends. This clonotype was counted a single time. RNA in amounts of roughly 0.45 to 1 ug was reverse transcribed with random hexamers. TCRdb passed the immunoSEQ multiplex PCR reads through MiXCR, listing each CDR3 protein once. The table includes 130,000 or so distinct CDR3 sequences, approximately 95% detected once. The rearrangement links TRBV7-8 to TRBJ1-1; possibly TRBD1 for D (5 bases). The sequencing input was CD4+ T cells from PBMCs. The receptor comes from a human donor with multiple sclerosis. CDR3 coding DNA: TGTGCCAGCAGCTTCCAGGGTTTTCTGGCTTTCTTT. Translation: CASSFQGFLAFF.